This T cell receptor beta chain is from a study of blood T cell repertoires in COVID-19. About the study: Collection of acute and convalescent COVID-19 samples took place in the United States, Italy and Spain. From T cells, B-cell-depleted T cells, or PBMCs came the material, which was cDNA or gDNA.

This table comes from immunoSEQ multiplex PCR, and its TCRdb copy is limited to in-frame clones, with some not included. Of approximately 150,000 clones in the sample, approximately 89% were seen once. This CDR3 is 15 amino acids long. Trimming pared 3 bases from V and 1 base from J, leaving 13 bases between. Germline CDR1 PRHDT, CDR2 FYEKMQ (reference sequence). The specimen was peripheral blood. This chain connects TRBV13 to TRBJ2-7; D is perhaps TRBD1 (6 bases). This sequence was found in a human donor in a cohort sampled during active COVID-19. CDR3 sequence (DNA): TGTGCCAGCAGCTTCCAGCCTGACAGGTCCTACGAGCAGTACTTC. Amino acids: CASSFQPDRSYEQYF. The full variable domain, its missing parts supplied by reference TRBV13 and TRBJ2-7, is AAGVIQSPRHLIKEKRETATLKCYPIPRHDTVYWYQQGPGQDPQFLISFYEKMQSDKGSIPDRFSAQQFSDYHSELNMSSLELGDSALYFCASSFQPDRSYEQYFGPGTRLTVT.